This TCR beta chain emerged from a study of T cells expressing NK-cell markers. Study-wide background: Sequencing of TCR beta repertoires drew on sorted CD3+CD56+NKG2C+, CD3+CD56+NKG2C- and CD3+CD56-NKG2C+ T cells.

Turning to this clonotype: Its matching antigen is unknown.

Study outcomes and limitations: Topping the CD3+CD56-NKG2C+ fraction as well were these clonotypes, in a few donors.

This CDR3 region has 15 residues. CDR1 is MDHEN and CDR2 is SYDVKM in the germline V gene. 5'RACE template switching built TCR beta cDNA with unique molecular identifiers. Each CDR3 protein gets one entry in TCRdb, which reprocessed the 5' RACE reads and gives no DNA. The sample includes some 340,000 distinct CDR3 sequences. Sequencing was performed on blood T cells: a sorted CD56 or NKG2C T cell subset, CD4+ or CD8+ T cells, or bulk PBMC T cells (not recorded which). The TCR was taken from a man aged 18 to 70 in good health. The V call is TRBV28, the J call TRBJ2-7; checking the TCRdb D call of TRBD1 is not possible without DNA. The CDR3: CASSLTNQGGYEQYF.